This T cell receptor beta chain was profiled in a study of T cells in narcolepsy. General observations from the study: Autoreactive HCRT-specific and TRIB2-specific clonotypes were marked in same-patient CSF-versus-blood CD4+ comparisons. Some memory CD4+ repertoires had no autoreactive clone sequences.

In germline, CDR1 is SGHDT, CDR2 YYEEEE. Between the trimmed V and J ends, which lost 4 bases and 4 bases, there was a span of 14 bases. CDR3 length: 14 residues. Comments on this clone: Its antigen is unknown.

Sequencing used immunoSEQ multiplex PCR; TCRdb keeps in-frame clones, though not all of them. The sample has around 27,000 clones, roughly four fifths seen once; the top ten hold roughly 0.99%. The chain has TRBV5-6 and TRBJ1-2; tentative D call: TRBD1 (6 bases). The source material was CD45RA- memory CD4+ T cells from PBMCs. The sequence came from a human donor with narcolepsy. CDR3 bases: TGTGCCAGCAGCCCGGGACACGGAACCTATGGCTACACCTTC. It is translated as CASSPGHGTYGYTF.